The 14 T cell receptor beta chains presented below share a single source sample, sequenced in a study of blood T cells in healthy people across ages. PCR was performed a second time for about 7 to 12 cycles using a sample-barcoded 5' primer and a J-beta primer mix. TCRdb re-called the 5' RACE reads with MiXCR, one entry per CDR3 protein. The sample carries around 820,000 distinct CDR3 sequences, approximately 25% recorded once. These same records also appear under a second study, on T cells of mothers and their children.

Sample: blood. The origin of the receptors is a boy younger than 18 in good health.

This clonotype showed up just a few times. The rearrangement joins TRBV6-2 or TRBV6-3 to TRBJ2-2; 7 bases match TRBD1. The CDR3 totals 16 residues. Germline CDR1 reads MNHEY; CDR2 reads SVGEGT. With V trimmed by 0 bases and J by 7 bases, 8 bases remained unmatched. The CDR3 bases are TGTGCCAGCAGTTACTCGATCAGGGGGATTGACGGGGAGCTGTTTTTT. It encodes CASSYSIRGIDGELFF.

The chain couples TRBV29-1 to TRBJ1-4, with D perhaps matching TRBD1 (5 bases). This CDR3 is built from 13 residues. Trimming pared 2 bases from V and 7 bases from J, leaving 11 bases between. CDR1 is SQVTM, CDR2 ANQGSEA, per germline. The CDR3 DNA reads as TGCAGCGTTGAACCAGGGCATAGTGAAAAACTGTTTTTT. This codes for CSVEPGHSEKLFF.

This sequence joins TRBV20-1 and TRBJ2-6, with a possible D match to TRBD1 (6 bases). Between the trimmed V and J ends, which lost 1 base and 4 bases, there was a span of 17 bases. The CDR3 has 17 amino acids. CDR1 and CDR2 from the germline V gene are DFQATT and SNEGSKA (reference sequence). The CDR3 spells CSARVGDIRPGANVLTF. CDR3 nucleotides: TGCAGTGCTAGAGTTGGGGACATCCGACCAGGGGCCAACGTCCTGACTTTC.

This sequence joins TRBV6-5 and TRBJ2-7; D gene uncertain. Trimming left V 6 bases short and J 1 base short, with 13 bases between. Germline lookup yields CDR1 MNHEY and CDR2 SVGAGI. The CDR3 contains 14 residues. CDR3 protein: CASSAGGRSYEQYF. The CDR3 region has the DNA TGTGCCAGCAGCGCCGGCGGCAGGTCCTACGAGCAGTACTTC.

This clonotype has just a few counts. J is TRBJ1-4 and V is TRBV5-5; 9 bases match TRBD1. The trim removed 10 bases at V and 9 bases at J, leaving 13 bases unmatched. CDR3 length: 14 residues. Germline CDR1 SGHKS, CDR2 YYEKEE (reference sequence). The CDR3 protein is CAGTETGGSKKLFF. The CDR3 DNA reads as TGTGCCGGCACGGAGACAGGGGGTTCAAAAAAACTGTTTTTT.

The V gene is TRBV20-1, the J gene TRBJ1-1; 8 nucleotides agree with TRBD1. Trimming took 6 bases from V and 4 from J; bases not matched to a gene: 10. This CDR3 region has 14 residues. In germline, CDR1 is DFQATT, CDR2 SNEGSKA (reference sequence). CDR3 bases: TGCAGTGCCAGAAGTGGGCAGGGGGCCACTGAAGCTTTCTTT. Encoded protein: CSARSGQGATEAFF.

The J gene is TRBJ1-2, the V gene TRBV28; the D gene is possibly TRBD1 (5 bases). Deletions cut 10 bases from V and 4 bases from J, with 16 bases between. Looked up from germline, CDR1 is MDHEN and CDR2 is SYDVKM. The CDR3 is 13 amino acids. CDR3: CANTPGGVYGYTF. CDR3 in DNA: TGTGCCAACACTCCTGGGGGGGTCTATGGCTACACCTTC.

The chain is built from TRBV6-6 and TRBJ1-6; TRBD1 agrees at 10 bases. The CDR3 extends over 15 amino acids. The germline CDR1 and CDR2 sequences are MNHNY and SVGAGI (reference sequence). The V and J ends lost 5 bases and 7 bases, in that order; junction bases with no gene match: 5. The chain's CDR3 is CASSRDRGVNSPLHF. CDR3 bases: TGTGCCAGCAGTAGGGACAGGGGAGTAAATTCACCCCTCCACTTT.

CDR3 residues: CASNTRQGSGDQPQHF. CDR3 nucleotide sequence: TGTGCCAGCAATACCAGACAGGGGAGTGGGGATCAGCCCCAGCATTTT. This chain uses TRBV6-1 with TRBJ1-5; 8 bases agree with TRBD1. Germline CDR1 reads MNHNS; CDR2 reads SASEGT. V gave up 7 bases and J gave up 5 bases; unmatched junction bases: 13. CDR3 length: 16 residues.

This chain's CDR3 is CASSERYEQFF. As DNA, the CDR3 is TGTGCCAGCAGTGAGCGCTATGAGCAGTTCTTC. The chain joins TRBV2 to TRBJ2-1; D call uncertain. This CDR3 comprises 11 residues. The V and J ends lost 3 bases and 8 bases respectively, with 5 bases between them. CDR1 and CDR2 from the germline V gene are SNHLY and FYNNEI.

This clonotype was detected only a few times. The chain links TRBV15 to TRBJ2-7; D is ambiguous. The CDR3 loop spans 14 amino acids. CDR1 LNHNV and CDR2 YYDKDF come from the germline V gene (reference sequence). Trimming stripped 0 bases from V and 1 base from J, with 7 bases between. CDR3 in DNA: TGTGCCACCAGCAGAGAGGTCGGTTCCTACGAGCAGTACTTC. It specifies CATSREVGSYEQYF.

This chain links TRBV5-1 with TRBJ2-1; 9 nucleotides match TRBD2. In germline, CDR1 is SGHRS, CDR2 YFSETQ. J was trimmed by 2 bases and V by 9 bases; bases with no gene match: 9. The CDR3 contains 15 residues. CDR3 loop: CATKQTSGTYNEQFF. In DNA, the CDR3 is TGCGCCACAAAGCAGACTAGCGGTACCTACAATGAGCAGTTCTTC.

The chain carries TRBV5-1 and TRBJ1-2; 7 bases align to TRBD1. Germline loops: CDR1 SGHRS, CDR2 YFSETQ. The CDR3 runs to 17 residues. With V trimmed by 1 base and J by 2 bases, 11 bases remained unmatched. This CDR3 is CASSLIGGQVGNYGYTF. The CDR3 bases are TGCGCCAGCAGCTTGATCGGAGGACAGGTTGGGAACTATGGCTACACCTTC.

This clonotype appeared a few times. The gene calls are TRBV7-3 and TRBJ2-3; 9 nucleotides agree with TRBD2. Per germline, CDR1 SGHTA and CDR2 FQGTGA. There are 14 residues in the CDR3. With V trimmed by 5 bases and J by 11 bases, 11 bases remained unmatched. The CDR3 DNA follows: TGTGCCAGCAGCCACACCGGGACTAGCAGAAAGCAGTATTTT. It codes for CASSHTGTSRKQYF. The whole variable domain, filled in from reference TRBV7-3 and TRBJ2-3, reads GAGVSQTPSNKVTEKGKYVELRCDPISGHTALYWYRQSLGQGPEFLIYFQGTGAADDSGLPNDRFFAVRPEGSVSTLKIQRTERGDSAVYLCASSHTGTSRKQYFGPGTRLTVL.